This TCR beta chain was captured in a study of beta chain features in type 1 diabetes. Study summary: Patients were similar to healthy donors in age and gender (as well as in cell yields). Over all samples combined, over 85,000,000 sorted cells were examined. Findings and limits, study-wide: Cells that show high TCR expression could be over-represented by cDNA sequencing. TCRB CDR3s were moderately but significantly shorter in Type 1 diabetes patients in all four CD4+ subsets.

Per the germline V gene, CDR1 is GTSNPN and CDR2 is SVGIG (reference sequence). V lost 8 bases and J lost 0, with 17 bases in between. This CDR3 is 16 amino acids long. Sorting based on CD45RO/CCR7/CD25/CD127/CD95/CD27 separated CD4+ naive, central memory, regulatory and stem cell-like memory cells. Of the isolated RNA, all was reverse transcribed, and so the sequenced material was expressed TCRB transcripts. Profiling relied on immunoSEQ multiplex PCR, and the TCRdb table lists in-frame clones only, not all of them. This table has 140,000 to 150,000 clones, about 13% appearing once. In this sample, this clone turned up a few times. Its target is not known.

The V call is TRBV30, the J call TRBJ2-6; a possible D gene is TRBD1 (5 bases). Sequencing used central memory CD4+ T cells from blood. The source of this sequence is a man aged 18 to 29 with type 1 diabetes. The CDR3 protein is CAHRAGWSSGANVLTF. Here the CDR3 DNA reads TGTGCCCATCGGGCAGGGTGGTCCTCTGGGGCCAACGTCCTGACTTTC.